This TCR beta chain was identified during a study of control samples from healthy donors and cancer patients. In germline, CDR1 is SNHLY, CDR2 FYNNEI. The ends were cut back, 6 bases at V and 1 base at J, with 6 bases in the middle. This CDR3 has 13 residues. The assay was immunoSEQ multiplex PCR, and TCRdb's table has in-frame clones only and misses some. The profile shows 110,000 to 150,000 clones, just under 95% of them singletons. The source of this sequence is a man aged 60-69 years with colorectal cancer. The chain couples TRBV2 to TRBJ2-2; D remains unclear. The sequencing sample was made of PBMCs. As DNA, the CDR3 is TGTGCCAGCAGCGCCCAGAACACCGGGGAGCTGTTTTTT. Translating gives CASSAQNTGELFF.